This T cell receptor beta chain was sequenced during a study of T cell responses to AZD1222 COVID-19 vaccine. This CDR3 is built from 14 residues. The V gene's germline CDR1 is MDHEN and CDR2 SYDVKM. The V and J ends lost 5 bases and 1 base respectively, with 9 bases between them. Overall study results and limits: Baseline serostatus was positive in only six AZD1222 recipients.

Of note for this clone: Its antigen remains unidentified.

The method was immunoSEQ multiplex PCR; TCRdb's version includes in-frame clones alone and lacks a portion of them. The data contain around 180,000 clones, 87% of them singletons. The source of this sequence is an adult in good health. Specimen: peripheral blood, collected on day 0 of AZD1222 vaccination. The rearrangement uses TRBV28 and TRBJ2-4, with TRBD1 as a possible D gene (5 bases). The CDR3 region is CASSLPGAKNIQYF. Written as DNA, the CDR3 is TGTGCCAGCAGTCTCCCAGGGGCCAAAAACATTCAGTACTTC.